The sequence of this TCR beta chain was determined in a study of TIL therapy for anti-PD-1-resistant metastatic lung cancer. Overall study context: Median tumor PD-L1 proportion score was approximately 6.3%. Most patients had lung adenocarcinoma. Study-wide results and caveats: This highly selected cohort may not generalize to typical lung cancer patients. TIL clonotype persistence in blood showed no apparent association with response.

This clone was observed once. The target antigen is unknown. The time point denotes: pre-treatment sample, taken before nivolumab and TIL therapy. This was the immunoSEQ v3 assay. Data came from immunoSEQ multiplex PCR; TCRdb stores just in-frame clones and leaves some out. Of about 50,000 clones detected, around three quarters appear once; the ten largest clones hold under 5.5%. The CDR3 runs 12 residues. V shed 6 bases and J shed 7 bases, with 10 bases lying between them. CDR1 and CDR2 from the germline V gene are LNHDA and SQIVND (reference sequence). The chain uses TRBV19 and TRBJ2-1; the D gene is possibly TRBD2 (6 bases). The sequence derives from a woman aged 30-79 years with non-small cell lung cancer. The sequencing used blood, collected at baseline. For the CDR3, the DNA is TGTGCCAGTAGCCCCCGGGAGAATGAGCAGTTCTTC. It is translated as CASSPRENEQFF. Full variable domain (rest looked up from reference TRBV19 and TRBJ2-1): DGGITQSPKYLFRKEGQNVTLSCEQNLNHDAMYWYRQDPGQGLRLIYYSQIVNDFQKGDIAEGYSVSREKKESFPLTVTSAQKNPTAFYLCASSPRENEQFFGPGTRLTVL.